This TCR beta chain derives from a study of blood T cell repertoires in COVID-19. The CDR3 is 15 residues long. CDR1 and CDR2 from the germline V gene are MNHEY and SVGEGT. Trimming removed 7 bases from V and 4 bases from J, with 16 bases in between. TCRdb's table, derived via immunoSEQ multiplex PCR, lists solely in-frame clones and lacks some. The table includes about 59,000 clones, 70% to 85% detected once. The chain has TRBV6-2 or TRBV6-3 and TRBJ2-2, with D tentatively TRBD1 (5 bases). The sequence came from a human donor in a cohort sampled during active COVID-19. The sample consisted of peripheral blood. The chain's CDR3 is CASNPDSPFTGELFF. The CDR3 DNA sequence: TGTGCCAGCAACCCAGACAGCCCTTTCACCGGGGAGCTGTTTTTT.